This entry is about one T cell receptor beta chain. Its antigen is not known. Primers used in a second PCR of roughly 7 to 12 cycles were a sample-barcoded 5' primer and a J-beta primer mix. TCRdb reanalysed the 5' RACE reads using MiXCR and keeps one entry per CDR3 protein. The table records under 800,000 distinct CDR3 sequences, around 21% of them present only once. These data belong to a study of blood T cells in healthy people across ages. The wider study: Template switching captured about one barcoded beta molecule per two T cells.

Germline V CDR1 and CDR2: MDHEN, SYDVKM. Trimming removed 6 bases from V and 7 bases from J; junction bases left unmatched: 4. The length of the CDR3 is 13 residues. Study results and limitations: Long-lived donors exceeded aged donors in naive CD4+ cells and diversity. One million T cells yielded diversity estimates that were considered underestimates.

The sequence derives from a man in his sixties or seventies in good health. The source material was blood. The chain links TRBV28 to TRBJ2-3; 10 bases map to TRBD1. CDR3 protein: CASRDRGSNTQYF. DNA of the CDR3: TGTGCCAGCAGGGACAGGGGGTCTAATACGCAGTATTTT.